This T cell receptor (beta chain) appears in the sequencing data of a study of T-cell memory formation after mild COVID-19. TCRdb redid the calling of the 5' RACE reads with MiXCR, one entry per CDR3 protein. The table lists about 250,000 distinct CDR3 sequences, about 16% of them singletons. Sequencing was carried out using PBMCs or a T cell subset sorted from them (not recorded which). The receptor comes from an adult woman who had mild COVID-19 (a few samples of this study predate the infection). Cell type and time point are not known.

Written as DNA, the CDR3 is TGCGCCAGCAGCCCAACAGGGGGAGGCTTGGCAAGCACAGATACGCAGTATTTT. Translated, it gives CASSPTGGGLASTDTQYF. This rearrangement joins TRBV4-1 to TRBJ2-3; 8 nucleotides line up with TRBD1. Germline assignment: CDR1 MGHRA and CDR2 YSYEKL. This CDR3 comprises 18 residues. V shed 4 bases and J 0 bases; nucleotides not matched to a gene: 12.